These 30 T cell receptor beta chains were sequenced from one sample in a study of early T cells in non-severe SARS-CoV-2 infection. In TCRdb, the 5' RACE reads were re-called with MiXCR into one record per CDR3 protein. The sample includes nearly 90,000 distinct CDR3 sequences, 13% to 15% of them seen just once. The specimen was whole blood. These receptors were collected from an adult who was a healthcare worker with PCR-confirmed SARS-CoV-2 infection or an uninfected control (not recorded which).

This clonotype was seen a few times. Without the conserved terminal phenylalanine or tryptophan, this CDR3 likely stems from a read error. No DNA is shown, since the ends of the CDR3 on it are uncertain; the CDR3 is the one TCRdb lists. The chain has TRBV7-9 and TRBJ1-2; TRBD1, the table's D call, was not compared with the DNA. In germline, CDR1 is SEHNR, CDR2 FQNEAQ (reference sequence). The CDR3 contains 9 residues when both ends are counted. CDR3 residues: CASSLEGGL.

This clonotype was counted between two and nine times. J is TRBJ1-5 and V is TRBV7-2; tentative D call: TRBD1 (5 bases). Looked up from germline, CDR1 is SGHTA and CDR2 is FQGNSA. The CDR3 has 15 residues. V dropped 7 bases and J dropped 4 bases, with 17 bases sitting between them. CDR3 DNA: TGTGCCAGCACCCTGGGGGGTTTGGGGAATCAGCCCCAGCATTTT. Translating it yields CASTLGGLGNQPQHF.

This clonotype was counted many times. V is TRBV4-1 and J is TRBJ1-1; 7 bases agree with TRBD1. After removal of 3 bases from V and 2 bases from J, the junction contained 9 bases not matched to a gene. This CDR3 has 16 amino acids. Germline V gene data show CDR1 as MGHRA and CDR2 as YSYEKL. The CDR3 loop is CASSHPKGALNTEAFF. CDR3 in DNA: TGCGCCAGCAGCCACCCCAAGGGGGCGCTAAACACTGAAGCTTTCTTT.

The V gene is TRBV29-1, the J gene TRBJ1-4; 10 bases are a match to TRBD1. CDR1 and CDR2 (germline): SQVTM, ANQGSEA. The CDR3 is 13 amino acids. The V gene end was trimmed by 4 bases and the J gene end by 4 bases; junction bases not matched to a gene: 0. The CDR3 spells CSVGTGGNEKLFF. The CDR3, as DNA: TGCAGCGTTGGGACAGGGGGTAATGAAAAACTGTTTTTT.

V and J are TRBV28 and TRBJ2-1, with 8 bases matching TRBD1. The CDR3 loop spans 16 amino acids. The V gene's germline CDR1 is MDHEN and CDR2 SYDVKM. With V trimmed by 6 bases and J by 6 bases, 13 bases remained unmatched. CDR3 coding DNA: TGTGCCAGCAGATCCCGGGGACAGGCCACTCGCAATGAGCAGTTCTTC. Encoded protein: CASRSRGQATRNEQFF.

This rearrangement joins TRBV27 to TRBJ2-7; a possible D gene is TRBD2 (6 bases). The V gene lost 2 bases and the J gene lost 4 bases, with 12 bases spanning the gap. The CDR3 is made up of 14 amino acids. CDR1 is MNHEY, CDR2 SMNVEV, per germline (reference sequence). The CDR3 coding sequence is TGTGCCAGCAGTTTAAGGAGGGCTCTATACGAGCAGTACTTC. Translated, it gives CASSLRRALYEQYF.

This clonotype was detected many times. This chain links TRBV7-2 with TRBJ2-7, with D tentatively TRBD2 (6 bases). The CDR3 sequence is 14 residues long. The germline V gene encodes CDR1 SGHTA and CDR2 FQGNSA. V was pared by 4 bases and J by 5 bases, with 15 bases between. The CDR3 nucleotides read TGTGCCAGCAGCTGGATAGCGGCTTTCGACGAGCAGTACTTC. This sequence encodes CASSWIAAFDEQYF. Together with reference TRBV7-2 and TRBJ2-7, the CDR3 gives the full variable domain: GAGVSQSPSNKVTEKGKDVELRCDPISGHTALYWYRQSLGQGLEFLIYFQGNSAPDKSGLPSDRFSAERTGGSVSTLTIQRTQQEDSAVYLCASSWIAAFDEQYFGPGTRLTVT.

This clonotype showed up just a few times. The genes are TRBV27 and TRBJ2-3; 9 bases are shared with TRBD1. The CDR3 loop spans 19 amino acids. Germline CDR1 and CDR2: MNHEY and SMNVEV (reference sequence). V was pared by 4 bases and J by 4 bases, with 18 bases of the junction left unmatched. The CDR3 protein is CASSSQPGRTGARADTQYF. The CDR3 DNA reads as TGTGCCAGCAGTTCCCAACCGGGGAGGACAGGGGCTCGCGCAGATACGCAGTATTTT.

This clonotype was counted only a few times. This chain joins TRBV2 and TRBJ2-2; possibly TRBD1 for D (7 bases). Germline V gene sequence: CDR1 SNHLY, CDR2 FYNNEI. This CDR3 has 16 amino acids. V lost 7 bases, J lost 4 bases, and 19 bases lay in between. CDR3 in amino acids: CASIEEGALGTGELFF. The DNA of the CDR3 is TGTGCCAGCATCGAGGAGGGGGCGCTCGGCACCGGGGAGCTGTTTTTT.

The gene calls are TRBV5-6 and TRBJ2-1; D may match TRBD1 or TRBD2 (5 bases each). Germline V gene sequence: CDR1 SGHDT, CDR2 YYEEEE. Trimming stripped 4 bases from V and 2 bases from J, with 16 bases between. The CDR3 consists of 16 residues. CDR3 amino acids: CASSPNGGATYNEQFF. The CDR3 nucleotides read TGTGCCAGCAGCCCGAATGGGGGAGCTACCTACAATGAGCAGTTCTTC. Full variable domain (missing parts from reference TRBV5-6 and TRBJ2-1): DAGVTQSPTHLIKTRGQQVTLRCSPKSGHDTVSWYQQALGQGPQFIFQYYEEEERQRGNFPDRFSGHQFPNYSSELNVNALLLGDSALYLCASSPNGGATYNEQFFGPGTRLTVL.

The genes are TRBV13 and TRBJ1-1, with TRBD1 matching over 7 bases. The CDR3 sequence is 15 residues long. The ends lost 5 bases at V and 6 bases at J; junction bases unmatched: 12. Germline V CDR1 and CDR2: PRHDT, FYEKMQ (reference sequence). For the CDR3, the DNA is TGTGCCAGCAGCGCCCGGACCCAGGGGGTCCCTGAAGCTTTCTTT. It codes for CASSARTQGVPEAFF.

This clonotype showed up many times. The chain has TRBV6-5 and TRBJ2-7, with a possible D match to TRBD1 (5 bases). V lost 2 bases and J lost 9, with 14 bases in between. Germline values: CDR1 MNHEY, CDR2 SVGAGI. This CDR3 is built from 13 residues. CDR3 sequence reads: CASSYLGGTGQYF. For the CDR3, the DNA is TGTGCCAGCAGTTACCTAGGTGGAACAGGGCAGTACTTC.

The chain links TRBV20-1 to TRBJ1-6; possible D gene TRBD1, 6 bases. The CDR3 contains 18 residues. V dropped 3 bases and J dropped 0 bases, with 18 bases sitting between them. The germline V gene encodes CDR1 DFQATT and CDR2 SNEGSKA (reference sequence). CDR3 in DNA: TGCAGTGCTAGTGGGGGCTCGGGCAGGAACTCCTATAATTCACCCCTCCACTTT. It specifies CSASGGSGRNSYNSPLHF.

This clonotype occurred a few times. The CDR3 protein is CSVETAEAFF. DNA for the CDR3: TGCAGCGTTGAAACAGCAGAAGCTTTCTTT. The V and J genes are TRBV29-1 and TRBJ1-1; D uncertain. V lost 2 bases and J 8 bases, leaving 6 bases between the germline ends. The CDR3 is made up of 10 amino acids. The germline V gene has CDR1 SQVTM and CDR2 ANQGSEA.

This clonotype was counted only a few times. The CDR3 sequence is CASSLEGGEGVYSNQPQHF. The CDR3 coding sequence is TGTGCCAGCAGCTTAGAAGGCGGTGAGGGAGTATATAGCAATCAGCCCCAGCATTTT. The gene calls are TRBV11-2 and TRBJ1-5; unclear D gene. The V end lost 0 bases, the J end lost 0 bases, and 18 bases lay between the germline ends. From germline, CDR1 is SGHAT and CDR2 FQNNGV. The CDR3 contains 19 residues.

Ten or more counts support this clonotype. The chain is built from TRBV24-1 and TRBJ2-2; no firm D call. The CDR3 loop spans 15 amino acids. CDR1 and CDR2 from the germline V gene are KGHDR and SFDVKD. The V end was cut by 6 bases, the J end by 2 bases, with 12 bases between. The CDR3 nucleotides read TGTGCCACCAGTCACAACTACTCAAACACCGGGGAGCTGTTTTTT. Protein product: CATSHNYSNTGELFF.

The V gene is TRBV10-3, the J gene TRBJ2-2, with 12 bases identical to TRBD2. CDR3 length: 15 residues. The germline V gene encodes CDR1 ENHRY and CDR2 SYGVKD. After removal of 4 bases from V and 5 bases from J, the junction contained 2 bases not matched to a gene. The CDR3, as DNA: TGTGCCATCAGTGGACTAGCGGGAGAAACCGGGGAGCTGTTTTTT. Encoded protein: CAISGLAGETGELFF.

This clonotype was recorded a few times. The CDR3 DNA reads as TGTGCCAGCTCACCTCGGCACAGGGCAGGAGATACGCAGTATTTT. The encoded protein is CASSPRHRAGDTQYF. The rearrangement links TRBV18 to TRBJ2-3; D perhaps matches TRBD1 (6 bases). Trimming took off 3 bases at V and 5 bases at J, with 15 bases between the two ends. Germline assignment: CDR1 KGHSH and CDR2 LQKENI. This CDR3 is 15 amino acids long. Based on the CDR3 plus reference TRBV18 and TRBJ2-3, the full variable domain is NAGVMQNPRHLVRRRGQEARLRCSPMKGHSHVYWYRQLPEEGLKFMVYLQKENIIDESGMPKERFSAEFPKEGPSILRIQQVVRGDSAAYFCASSPRHRAGDTQYFGPGTRLTVL.

This clonotype has at least ten counts. This rearrangement joins TRBV6-6 to TRBJ2-7; D is ambiguous. This CDR3 region has 12 residues. The V and J ends lost 7 bases and 2 bases respectively, with 9 bases between them. Germline CDR1 is MNHNY and CDR2 is SVGAGI (reference sequence). CDR3: CASNGATYEQYF. Written as DNA, the CDR3 is TGTGCCAGCAACGGTGCCACCTACGAGCAGTACTTC.

Here the CDR3 DNA reads TGTGCCAGCAGTCCCGGGCGTGCCAAAAACATTCAGTACTTC. Its protein is CASSPGRAKNIQYF. The rearrangement uses TRBV5-5 and TRBJ2-4; no firm D call. Germline V lookup: CDR1 SGHKS, CDR2 YYEKEE (reference sequence). CDR3 size: 14 residues. V lost 5 bases to trimming and J lost 1 base, with 10 bases between them.

This clonotype was detected many times. The rearrangement links TRBV5-1 to TRBJ1-2; D gene ambiguous. The CDR3 covers 14 residues. Trimming removed 4 bases at V and 0 bases at J, with 10 bases between. The germline V gene encodes CDR1 SGHRS and CDR2 YFSETQ. The CDR3 DNA sequence: TGCGCCAGCAGCATCGGGCTGACTAACTATGGCTACACCTTC. Its protein product is CASSIGLTNYGYTF.

The sample holds a few counts of this clonotype. The rearrangement links TRBV19 to TRBJ2-3, with TRBD2 matching 12 bases. J gave up 0 bases and V 6 bases, and 1 base lay outside the gene matches. The CDR3 has 15 residues. The germline gives CDR1 LNHDA, CDR2 SQIVND (reference sequence). This chain's CDR3 is CASRGTSGSTDTQYF. CDR3 coding DNA: TGTGCCAGTAGGGGGACTAGCGGGAGCACAGATACGCAGTATTTT. Full variable domain (outside the CDR3, taken from reference TRBV19 and TRBJ2-3): DGGITQSPKYLFRKEGQNVTLSCEQNLNHDAMYWYRQDPGQGLRLIYYSQIVNDFQKGDIAEGYSVSREKKESFPLTVTSAQKNPTAFYLCASRGTSGSTDTQYFGPGTRLTVL.

V and J are TRBV3-1 and TRBJ2-6; D uncertain. CDR1 is LGHDT, CDR2 YNNKEL, per germline (reference sequence). This CDR3 has 14 amino acids. V dropped 4 bases and J dropped 0 bases, with 4 bases sitting between them. CDR3 sequence (DNA): TGTGCCAGCAGCCCGAGCTCTGGGGCCAACGTCCTGACTTTC. It specifies CASSPSSGANVLTF. Using reference TRBV3-1 and TRBJ2-6 for the parts outside the CDR3, the full variable domain is DTAVSQTPKYLVTQMGNDKSIKCEQNLGHDTMYWYKQDSKKFLKIMFSYNNKELIINETVPNRFSPKSPDKAHLNLHINSLELGDSAVYFCASSPSSGANVLTFGAGSRLTVL.

The chain joins TRBV7-8 to TRBJ1-5, with no clear D. Germline CDR1 and CDR2: SGHVS and FQNEAQ. The CDR3 contains 15 residues. V lost 5 bases and J 0 bases, leaving 11 bases between the germline ends. The CDR3 DNA reads as TGTGCCAGCAGCCCGCTCCCCAGTAGCAATCAGCCCCAGCATTTT. Its translation: CASSPLPSSNQPQHF.

In this sample, this clonotype turned up many times. The genes are TRBV10-3 and TRBJ2-7, with D possibly TRBD2 on 6 matching bases. V lost 4 bases, J lost 2 bases, and 12 bases lay in between. This CDR3 has 14 amino acids. Germline CDR1 reads ENHRY; CDR2 reads SYGVKD. The CDR3 DNA reads TGTGCCATCAGTGGGGGGGACGCTACCTACGAGCAGTACTTC. Translating gives CAISGGDATYEQYF.

This clonotype turned up a few times. The chain joins TRBV20-1 to TRBJ2-7, with a possible D match to TRBD1 (6 bases). Trimming cost V 1 base and J 2 bases, with 9 bases left between them. The CDR3 totals 13 residues. Germline V gives CDR1 DFQATT, CDR2 SNEGSKA (reference sequence). The CDR3 loop reads CSARVQGTYEQYF. In nucleotides, the CDR3 is TGCAGTGCTAGAGTCCAGGGGACCTACGAGCAGTACTTC.

This clonotype has more than one count but fewer than ten. The CDR3: CASSLTVAGADTQYF. The DNA of the CDR3 is TGTGCCAGCAGCTTAACGGTGGCGGGAGCAGATACGCAGTATTTT. This chain links TRBV11-2 with TRBJ2-3; 7 positions agree with TRBD2. The CDR3 is made up of 15 amino acids. The V gene end was trimmed by 2 bases and the J gene end by 4 bases; junction bases not matched to a gene: 6. From germline, CDR1 is SGHAT and CDR2 FQNNGV. Looking up the rest from reference TRBV11-2 and TRBJ2-3 gives the full variable domain: EAGVAQSPRYKIIEKRQSVAFWCNPISGHATLYWYQQILGQGPKLLIQFQNNGVVDDSQLPKDRFSAERLKGVDSTLKIQPAKLEDSAVYLCASSLTVAGADTQYFGPGTRLTVL.

This clonotype was counted between two and nine times. V and J are TRBV19 and TRBJ2-3; no reliable D call. CDR3 length equals 15 residues. V lost 6 bases to trimming and J lost 1 base, with 14 bases between them. Looked up from germline, CDR1 is LNHDA and CDR2 is SQIVND (reference sequence). The CDR3: CASSPQGLRTDTQYF. CDR3 bases: TGTGCCAGTAGCCCCCAAGGGTTGCGCACAGATACGCAGTATTTT.

This clonotype was seen only a few times. The chain recombines TRBV4-2 with TRBJ2-3; 12 bases are a match to TRBD1. The CDR3 loop spans 14 amino acids. J gave up 14 bases and V 2 bases, and 8 bases lay outside the gene matches. Germline CDR1 and CDR2: LGHNA and YNFKEQ. The CDR3 DNA reads TGTGCCAGCAGCCAATCCGGGACAGGGGGCGCGCGGTATTTT. It translates to CASSQSGTGGARYF.

This clonotype was recorded many times. V is TRBV28 and J is TRBJ2-5, with a tentative D call TRBD2 (5 bases). V lost 5 bases and J 4 bases, leaving 20 bases between the germline ends. This CDR3 region has 16 residues. CDR1 is MDHEN and CDR2 is SYDVKM in the germline V gene. The CDR3 here is CASSGSGSRRRETQYF. Written as DNA, the CDR3 is TGTGCCAGCAGTGGTTCCGGGTCCCGGAGGCGAGAGACCCAGTACTTC.